This T cell receptor beta chain appears in the sequencing data of a study of blood T cell repertoires in COVID-19. For the study at large: The analysed material was cDNA or gDNA that came from T cells, B-cell-depleted T cells, or PBMCs.

TCRdb's table, derived via immunoSEQ multiplex PCR, lists solely in-frame clones and lacks some. The sample has 200,000 to 250,000 clones, 84% seen once. The CDR3 runs 13 residues. V trimming: 3 bases; J trimming: 6 bases; junction bases outside the gene matches: 5. Germline V gene lookup returns CDR1 GTSNPN and CDR2 SVGIG (reference sequence). The receptor comes from a woman in her thirties or forties who had recovered from COVID-19. The chain joins TRBV30 to TRBJ1-5; 7 bases are shared with TRBD1. Sequencing was carried out using PBMCs or T cells enriched from blood (not recorded which). CDR3 DNA: TGTGCCTGGAGGAGACAGGGTGGTCAGCCCCAGCATTTT. Its translation: CAWRRQGGQPQHF.